The rows below give T cell receptor beta chains drawn from one sample of a study of stem cell transplantation in POMP-related autoinflammatory disease. This table comes from immunoSEQ multiplex PCR, and its TCRdb copy is limited to in-frame clones, with some not included. This table has some 30,000 clones, about 90% appearing once. This specimen was CD4+ T cells from PBMCs, taken before stem cell transplantation. All receptors derive from a human donor with POMP-related autoinflammation and immune dysregulation (PRAID). Both conserved end residues are part of each CDR3. Each record gives: J gene, clone size, D gene, V gene, CDR3 DNA, CDR3 protein. The D gene is left open where the match is weak. Expanded clones are given a class, and other clones once, few, many or no size at all.

>TRBJ2-3|.|.|TRBV27
TGTGCCAGCAGTAGGGGGTGGGCAGATACGCAGTATTTT
CASSRGWADTQYF
>TRBJ1-1|few|.|TRBV18
TGTGCCAGCTCACCGATTATCAACACTGAAGCTTTCTTT
CASSPIINTEAFF
>TRBJ1-2|.|.|TRBV6-1
TGTGCCAGCAGTGAATCCTTAAACCCGGGCGTTAACTATGGCTACACCTTC
CASSESLNPGVNYGYTF
>TRBJ2-3|.|.|TRBV10-3
TGTGCCATCAGTGAGTCGAATTTGGGGCTTGCAGGCACAGATACGCAGTATTTT
CAISESNLGLAGTDTQYF
>TRBJ2-5|.|.|TRBV2
TGTGCCAGCAGTGAAAGGTTAGGGCGGACTCAAGAGACCCAGTACTTC
CASSERLGRTQETQYF
>TRBJ1-2|.|.|TRBV6-6
TGTGCCAGCACCACGGGCGGGGGAGGCTATGGCTACACCTTC
CASTTGGGGYGYTF
>TRBJ1-2|few|.|TRBV5-4
TGTGCCAGCAGCATTGGAGACATCAGATACTATGGCTACACCTTC
CASSIGDIRYYGYTF
>TRBJ2-3|.|TRBD2|TRBV7-9
TGTGCCAGCAGCGTCAGCGGGGGGGATACGCAGTATTTT
CASSVSGGDTQYF
>TRBJ1-2|once|.|TRBV5-4
TGTGCCAGCAGCTTGGGGGGGGTAGGGTCTGGCTACACCTTC
CASSLGGVGSGYTF
>TRBJ1-2|.|.|TRBV18
TGTGCCAGCTCACCGAGGACAGATGGCTACACCTTC
CASSPRTDGYTF
>TRBJ1-2|.|.|TRBV4-1
TGCGCCAGCAGCATATGTGAGAACCGAAAGACCTATGGCTACACCTTC
CASSICENRKTYGYTF
>TRBJ2-2|.|.|TRBV29-1
TGCAGCGTTTTAGGGGTTTCGAACACCGGGGAGCTGTTTTTT
CSVLGVSNTGELFF
>TRBJ1-6|.|TRBD1|TRBV9
TGTGCCAGCAGCGTCGGGACAGGATCTCCTTGGGGGTCACCCCTCCACTTT
CASSVGTGSPWGSPLHF